Listed below are T cell receptor beta chains from one sample, sequenced in a study of Ad26.COV2.S vaccination and SARS-CoV-2 variants. Data came from immunoSEQ multiplex PCR; TCRdb stores just in-frame clones and leaves some out. The sample lists around 400,000 clones; under 90% were seen once. The specimen was peripheral blood, collected in a trial of Ad26.COV2.S vaccine versus placebo. The receptors were sampled from a person between 18 and 59 years old who received the Ad26.COV2.S COVID-19 vaccine or a placebo. Both conserved end residues are part of each CDR3. Fields, in order: J gene, V gene, clone size, D gene, CDR3 protein, CDR3 DNA. D genes are given only for firm matches. Size tells how often a clone was seen (once, few, many) or the class of an expanded clone, and some rows leave it out.

j_call: TRBJ2-5
v_call: TRBV29-1
clone_size: .
d_call: .
cdr3_aa: CSVLLGRETQYF
cdr3_nt: TGCAGCGTTTTACTTGGTAGGGAGACCCAGTACTTC

j_call: TRBJ1-6
v_call: TRBV3-1/TRBV3-2
clone_size: few
d_call: .
cdr3_aa: CASSQVGDSPLHF
cdr3_nt: TGTGCCAGCAGCCAAGTCGGGGATTCACCCCTCCACTTT

j_call: TRBJ2-5
v_call: TRBV7-3
clone_size: .
d_call: TRBD1
cdr3_aa: CASSQTGTGVETQYF
cdr3_nt: TGTGCCAGCAGCCAGACCGGGACAGGGGTAGAGACCCAGTACTTC

j_call: TRBJ2-7
v_call: TRBV5-6
clone_size: .
d_call: TRBD1
cdr3_aa: CASSFPRGGNSEQYF
cdr3_nt: TGTGCCAGCAGCTTCCCGAGAGGGGGCAATTCCGAGCAGTACTTC

j_call: TRBJ2-7
v_call: TRBV4-1
clone_size: .
d_call: TRBD1
cdr3_aa: CASSQGAGGYEQYF
cdr3_nt: TGCGCCAGCAGCCAAGGTGCAGGGGGCTACGAGCAGTACTTC

j_call: TRBJ1-2
v_call: TRBV29-1
clone_size: .
d_call: .
cdr3_aa: CSVEDRGVNYGYTF
cdr3_nt: TGCAGCGTTGAAGATCGGGGAGTAAACTATGGCTACACCTTC

j_call: TRBJ1-5
v_call: TRBV7-2
clone_size: .
d_call: .
cdr3_aa: CASSLNPRVSGQPQHF
cdr3_nt: TGTGCCAGCAGCTTGAATCCTCGGGTTTCGGGACAGCCCCAGCATTTT

j_call: TRBJ1-3
v_call: TRBV18
clone_size: .
d_call: .
cdr3_aa: CASSPRTGSGNTIYF
cdr3_nt: TGTGCCAGCTCACCAAGAACAGGCTCCGGAAACACCATATATTTT

j_call: TRBJ1-3
v_call: TRBV3-1/TRBV3-2
clone_size: .
d_call: .
cdr3_aa: CASSQQGRRNTIYF
cdr3_nt: TGTGCCAGCAGCCAACAGGGTCGTAGAAACACCATATATTTT

j_call: TRBJ2-1
v_call: TRBV19
clone_size: .
d_call: TRBD1
cdr3_aa: CASSPRQGPNEQFF
cdr3_nt: TGTGCCAGTAGCCCCCGACAGGGTCCCAATGAGCAGTTCTTC

j_call: TRBJ1-5
v_call: TRBV2
clone_size: .
d_call: .
cdr3_aa: CASSGGNNQPQHF
cdr3_nt: TGTGCCAGCTCTGGAGGGAACAATCAGCCCCAGCATTTT

j_call: TRBJ1-6
v_call: TRBV30
clone_size: .
d_call: .
cdr3_aa: CAWSVQTHSPLHF
cdr3_nt: TGTGCCTGGAGTGTACAAACCCACTCACCCCTCCACTTT

j_call: TRBJ1-5
v_call: TRBV6-2/TRBV6-3
clone_size: few
d_call: .
cdr3_aa: CASSYLQEDLRNNQPQHF
cdr3_nt: TGTGCCAGCAGTTACCTGCAAGAGGACCTCCGGAACAATCAGCCCCAGCATTTT

j_call: TRBJ1-5
v_call: TRBV2
clone_size: .
d_call: .
cdr3_aa: CASTQERVQQPQHF
cdr3_nt: TGTGCCAGCACCCAAGAGAGGGTGCAGCAGCCCCAGCATTTT

j_call: TRBJ2-3
v_call: TRBV12-3/TRBV12-4
clone_size: .
d_call: .
cdr3_aa: CASSLFDRRTQYF
cdr3_nt: TGTGCCAGCAGCCTTTTCGACCGGCGAACGCAGTATTTT

j_call: TRBJ2-7
v_call: TRBV5-1
clone_size: .
d_call: .
cdr3_aa: CASSSDALLEQYF
cdr3_nt: TGCGCCAGCAGCTCCGACGCGTTACTCGAGCAGTACTTC

j_call: TRBJ2-5
v_call: TRBV7-2
clone_size: .
d_call: TRBD2
cdr3_aa: CASSLVSGGAGETQYF
cdr3_nt: TGTGCCAGTAGCTTAGTTTCGGGGGGGGCAGGTGAGACCCAGTACTTC